The next 11 T cell receptor beta chains were all read from a single sample in a study of neurological immune-mediated disorders. TCRdb re-derived calls from the 5' RACE reads in MiXCR, one entry per CDR3 protein. The sample yields roughly 70,000 distinct CDR3 sequences, around 5.2% seen once. The sequencing input was PBMCs. These receptors all come from a woman aged 25 to 39 with multiple sclerosis.

This clonotype was seen repeatedly, ten times or more. V usage is TRBV20-1 and J usage is TRBJ1-1; D unresolved. V lost 6 bases and J lost 5, with 10 bases in between. Germline lookup yields CDR1 DFQATT and CDR2 SNEGSKA (reference sequence). This CDR3 is built from 11 residues. The CDR3 nucleotides read TGCAGTGCGAGCTCATTAACTGAAGCTTTCTTT. Translated, it gives CSASSLTEAFF.

This clonotype was counted many times. CDR3: CASSEAGGAHLTDTQYF. CDR3 in DNA: TGTGCCAGCAGTGAAGCGGGCGGGGCTCACCTCACAGATACGCAGTATTTT. The J gene is TRBJ2-3, the V gene TRBV2; the D gene is possibly TRBD2 (6 bases). CDR1 is SNHLY and CDR2 is FYNNEI in the germline V gene. Between the trimmed V and J ends, which lost 0 bases and 2 bases, there was a span of 15 bases. This CDR3 has 17 amino acids.

This clonotype was detected only once. The chain recombines TRBV20-1 with TRBJ2-7; D ambiguous. The CDR3 loop spans 14 amino acids. Per germline, CDR1 DFQATT and CDR2 SNEGSKA (reference sequence). Trimming left V 5 bases short and J 3 bases short, with 17 bases between. CDR3 region: CSASLRRGGYEQYF. The DNA for the CDR3 is TGCAGTGCTTCCCTAAGACGAGGTGGCTACGAGCAGTACTTC.

With respect to this clonotype: At one end, the junction sequence differs from germline, possibly due to a read error. The J gene is TRBJ1-5, the V gene TRBV15; maybe TRBD1 (5 bases). From germline, CDR1 is LNHNV and CDR2 YYDKDF (reference sequence). The CDR3 has 16 residues. The chain's CDR3 is CATSSGGGDSNQPQNF. In DNA, the CDR3 is TGTGCCACCAGCAGTGGAGGAGGTGACAGCAATCAGCCCCAGAATTTT.

In the case of this clonotype: A much larger clonotype is one base distant, so this may be a read error. The rearrangement joins TRBV20-1 to TRBJ2-3, with 7 bases that match TRBD1. The CDR3 is made up of 13 amino acids. CDR1 and CDR2 (germline): DFQATT, SNEGSKA (reference sequence). The CDR3 region is CNAGPQGQDTQYF. For the CDR3, the DNA is TGCAATGCTGGCCCACAGGGGCAGGATACGCAGTATTTT.

This clonotype was counted at least ten times. The chain carries TRBV5-5 and TRBJ2-7, with D unresolved. Per the germline V gene, CDR1 is SGHKS and CDR2 is YYEKEE (reference sequence). V shed 2 bases and J shed 0 bases, with 15 bases lying between them. The CDR3 has 16 amino acids. The CDR3 bases are TGTGCCAGCAGCTTAATCGGACGGCCTAGCTCCTACGAGCAGTACTTC. Amino acid sequence: CASSLIGRPSSYEQYF. The variable domain in full, completed from reference TRBV5-5 and TRBJ2-7, reads DAGVTQSPTHLIKTRGQQVTLRCSPISGHKSVSWYQQVLGQGPQFIFQYYEKEERGRGNFPDRFSARQFPNYSSELNVNALLLGDSALYLCASSLIGRPSSYEQYFGPGTRLTVT.

This clonotype was recorded at least ten times. The V and J genes are TRBV2 and TRBJ1-5; no clear D gene. Between the trimmed V and J ends, which lost 3 bases and 4 bases, there was a span of 19 bases. Germline V gene lookup returns CDR1 SNHLY and CDR2 FYNNEI. There are 17 residues in the CDR3. The CDR3 reads CASSDFPGRHLNQPQHF. In DNA, the CDR3 is TGTGCCAGCAGTGATTTTCCGGGCCGCCACCTAAATCAGCCCCAGCATTTT.

This clonotype was seen only a few times. The J gene is TRBJ2-5, the V gene TRBV2; D gene unclear. Germline V CDR1 and CDR2: SNHLY, FYNNEI. The CDR3 length is 13 residues. The ends were cut back, 10 bases at V and 0 bases at J, with 12 bases in the middle. CDR3: CATVPENQETQYF. CDR3 coding DNA: TGTGCCACGGTGCCCGAAAACCAAGAGACCCAGTACTTC. The full variable domain, with the rest looked up from reference TRBV2 and TRBJ2-5, is EPEVTQTPSHQVTQMGQEVILRCVPISNHLYFYWYRQILGQKVEFLVSFYNNEISEKSEIFDDQFSVERPDGSNFTLKIRSTKLEDSAMYFCATVPENQETQYFGPGTRLLVL.

This clonotype was counted at least ten times. The rearrangement links TRBV20-1 to TRBJ2-3; 14 nucleotides match TRBD2. The V gene's germline CDR1 is DFQATT and CDR2 SNEGSKA (reference sequence). This CDR3 spans 17 amino acids. J gave up 2 bases and V 0 bases, and 4 bases lay outside the gene matches. DNA for the CDR3: TGCAGTGCTAGAGAGGCGACTAGCGGGGGGGACACAGATACGCAGTATTTT. Protein product: CSAREATSGGDTDTQYF.

This clonotype was counted between two and nine times. Sequence at one end of the junction differs from germline and may be a read error. The chain carries TRBV5-6 and TRBJ1-6, with a possible D match to TRBD1 (5 bases). This CDR3 region has 16 residues. Germline CDR1 is SGHDT and CDR2 is YYEEEE. The CDR3 sequence is CASSLDGGYRNSPLNF. Written as DNA, the CDR3 is TGTGCCAGCAGCTTGGATGGGGGTTATAGAAATTCACCCCTCAACTTT. Complete variable domain (other parts from reference TRBV5-6 and TRBJ1-6): DAGVTQSPTHLIKTRGQQVTLRCSPKSGHDTVSWYQQALGQGPQFIFQYYEEEERQRGNFPDRFSGHQFPNYSSELNVNALLLGDSALYLCASSLDGGYRNSPLNFGNGTRLTVT.

This clonotype was seen a handful of times. A read error may be the cause here, since a much bigger clone is one base away. The genes are TRBV5-1 and TRBJ1-5, with D possibly matching TRBD1 (5 bases). The germline V gene has CDR1 SGHRS and CDR2 YFSETQ. The CDR3 has 13 residues. The CDR3 DNA is TGCGCCAGCGCCTTGACGGACAATCAGCCCCAGAATTTT. Translating gives CASALTDNQPQNF.